These 10 T cell receptor beta chains originate from one sample sequenced in a study of neurological immune-mediated disorders. Each CDR3 protein gets one entry after TCRdb re-called the 5' RACE reads with MiXCR. This sample has about 66,000 distinct CDR3 sequences; 3.4% occur once, and the top ten carry about 4%. Sequencing was performed on PBMCs. The receptors were sampled from a man aged 35 to 55 with multiple sclerosis.

Many counts were recorded for this clonotype. The chain employs TRBV19 and TRBJ2-1, with 7 nucleotides matching TRBD2. Germline CDR1 and CDR2: LNHDA and SQIVND (reference sequence). The CDR3 runs 16 residues. V was clipped by 7 bases and J by 1 base; unmatched bases: 10. CDR3 nucleotides: TGTGCCAGTAACTCCCGTTCGGGAGGTTCCTACAATGAGCAGTTCTTC. This codes for CASNSRSGGSYNEQFF.

This clonotype was found many times. The chain carries TRBV6-2 or TRBV6-3 and TRBJ1-5, with a tentative D call TRBD1 (6 bases). The V gene's germline CDR1 is MNHEY and CDR2 SVGEGT. V gave up 6 bases and J gave up 1 base, with 10 bases separating them. This CDR3 spans 14 amino acids. The CDR3: CASRRQASNQPQHF. The CDR3, as DNA: TGTGCCAGCAGACGACAGGCGAGCAATCAGCCCCAGCATTTT.

This clonotype was found many times. The gene calls are TRBV20-1 and TRBJ2-3, with TRBD2 matching 8 bases. V trimming: 3 bases; J trimming: 6 bases; junction bases outside the gene matches: 8. Germline V gene sequence: CDR1 DFQATT, CDR2 SNEGSKA (reference sequence). This CDR3 is 14 amino acids long. The CDR3 coding sequence is TGCAGTGCTAGGCGGGGGGACCTTCAGGATACGCAGTATTTT. Translating gives CSARRGDLQDTQYF.

This clonotype has a count of ten or more. A junction boundary mismatches the germline segment, possibly from a read error. CDR3 region: CAISEVQGGDKTQNF. The CDR3 bases are TGTGCCATCAGTGAGGTCCAGGGAGGAGATAAGACCCAGAATTTT. The chain is built from TRBV10-3 and TRBJ1-5, with a tentative D call TRBD1 (5 bases). This CDR3 comprises 15 residues. Germline V lookup: CDR1 ENHRY, CDR2 SYGVKD.

In this sample, this clonotype turned up many times. This chain joins TRBV15 and TRBJ2-4, with D tentatively TRBD2 (5 bases). This CDR3 has 12 amino acids. Germline V lookup: CDR1 LNHNV, CDR2 YYDKDF (reference sequence). The V end lost 4 bases, the J end lost 5 bases, and 6 bases lay between the germline ends. The CDR3 reads CATSMEENIQYF. The CDR3 region has the DNA TGTGCCACCAGCATGGAGGAAAACATTCAGTACTTC.

In its sample, this clonotype was seen many times. The chain joins TRBV15 to TRBJ2-7; D remains ambiguous. Germline lookup yields CDR1 LNHNV and CDR2 YYDKDF (reference sequence). This CDR3 is 16 amino acids long. V gave up 0 bases and J gave up 4 bases, with 16 bases separating them. The CDR3 sequence is CATSRDRRSIPYEQYF. The CDR3 nucleotides read TGTGCCACCAGCAGAGATCGTAGGTCGATTCCTTACGAGCAGTACTTC.

This clonotype was counted ten times or more. The V gene is TRBV20-1, the J gene TRBJ2-5; D is uncertain. The CDR3 has 12 amino acids. Trimming stripped 4 bases from V and 7 bases from J, with 13 bases between. The germline CDR1 and CDR2 sequences are DFQATT and SNEGSKA (reference sequence). The CDR3 loop reads CSAIDSRGTQYF. In DNA form, the CDR3 reads TGCAGTGCTATCGACTCACGAGGGACCCAGTACTTC.

This clonotype was observed many times. The V gene is TRBV12-3 or TRBV12-4, the J gene TRBJ1-1; tentative D call: TRBD1 (6 bases). CDR3 length: 14 residues. V lost 7 bases, J lost 3 bases, and 15 bases lay in between. CDR3 sequence: CASTSDGGHTEAFF. The CDR3 DNA reads TGTGCCAGCACCTCCGATGGGGGCCACACTGAAGCTTTCTTT.

This clonotype was recorded many times. CDR3 in DNA: TGTGCCACCAGCAGAGATGGGGCCGAAACCTACGAGCAGTACTTC. Its translation: CATSRDGAETYEQYF. The V gene is TRBV15, the J gene TRBJ2-7; the D gene is possibly TRBD1 (5 bases). The V end was cut by 0 bases, the J end by 2 bases, with 11 bases between. The CDR3 spans 15 residues. CDR1 and CDR2 from the germline V gene are LNHNV and YYDKDF (reference sequence). The whole variable domain, remainder taken from reference TRBV15 and TRBJ2-7, is DAMVIQNPRYQVTQFGKPVTLSCSQTLNHNVMYWYQQKSSQAPKLLFHYYDKDFNNEADTPDNFQSRRPNTSFCFLDIRSPGLGDTAMYLCATSRDGAETYEQYFGPGTRLTVT.

In this sample, this clonotype turned up many times. This chain links TRBV10-2 with TRBJ1-5, with D possibly being TRBD1 (5 bases). The CDR3 totals 15 residues. Germline V gives CDR1 WSHSY, CDR2 SAAADI. V dropped 2 bases and J dropped 6 bases, with 14 bases sitting between them. CDR3 sequence reads: CASSEILGVRQPQHF. The CDR3, as DNA: TGCGCCAGCAGTGAGATTTTAGGGGTACGTCAGCCCCAGCATTTT.